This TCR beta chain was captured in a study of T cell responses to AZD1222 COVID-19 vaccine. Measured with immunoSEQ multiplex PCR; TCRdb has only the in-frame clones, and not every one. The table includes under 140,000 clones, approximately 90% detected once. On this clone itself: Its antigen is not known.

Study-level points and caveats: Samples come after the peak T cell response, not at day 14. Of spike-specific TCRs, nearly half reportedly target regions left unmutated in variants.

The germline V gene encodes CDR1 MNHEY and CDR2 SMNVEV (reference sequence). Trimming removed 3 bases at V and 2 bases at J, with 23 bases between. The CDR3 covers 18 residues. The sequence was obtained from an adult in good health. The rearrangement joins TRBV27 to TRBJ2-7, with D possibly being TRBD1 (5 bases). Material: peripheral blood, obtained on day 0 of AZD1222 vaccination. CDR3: CASSLRQTGARSPYEQYF. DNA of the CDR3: TGTGCCAGCAGTTTGCGTCAAACAGGCGCAAGAAGTCCCTACGAGCAGTACTTC.